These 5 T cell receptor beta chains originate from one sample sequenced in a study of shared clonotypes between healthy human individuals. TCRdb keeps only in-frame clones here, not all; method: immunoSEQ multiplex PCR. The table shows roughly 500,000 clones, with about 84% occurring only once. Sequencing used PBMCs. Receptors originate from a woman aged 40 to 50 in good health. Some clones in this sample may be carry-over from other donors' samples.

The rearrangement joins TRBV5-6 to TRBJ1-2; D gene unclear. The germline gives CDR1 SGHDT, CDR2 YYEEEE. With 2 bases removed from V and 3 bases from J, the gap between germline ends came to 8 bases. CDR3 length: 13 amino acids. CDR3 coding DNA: TGTGCCAGCAGCTTACCGCAGGACTATGGCTACACCTTC. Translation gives CASSLPQDYGYTF.

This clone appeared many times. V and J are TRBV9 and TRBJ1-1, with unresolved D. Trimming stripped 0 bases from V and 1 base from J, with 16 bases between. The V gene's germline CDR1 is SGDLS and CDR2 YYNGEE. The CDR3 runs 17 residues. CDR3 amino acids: CASSVGFGFRGNTEAFF. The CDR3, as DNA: TGTGCCAGCAGCGTAGGGTTCGGGTTCCGAGGGAACACTGAAGCTTTCTTT.

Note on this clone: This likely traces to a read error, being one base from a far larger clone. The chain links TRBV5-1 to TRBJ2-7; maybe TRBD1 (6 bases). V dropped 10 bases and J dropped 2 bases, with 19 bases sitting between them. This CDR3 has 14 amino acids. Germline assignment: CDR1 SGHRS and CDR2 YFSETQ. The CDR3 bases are TGCGCCGGCAACCCACAGGGTATGGCCTACGAGCAGTACTTC. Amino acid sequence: CAGNPQGMAYEQYF.

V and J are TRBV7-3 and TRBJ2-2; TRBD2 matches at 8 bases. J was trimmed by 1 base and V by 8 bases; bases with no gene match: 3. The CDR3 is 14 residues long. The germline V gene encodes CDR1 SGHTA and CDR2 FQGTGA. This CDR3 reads CASGAGENTGELFF. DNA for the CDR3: TGTGCCAGCGGAGCGGGAGAGAACACCGGGGAGCTGTTTTTT.

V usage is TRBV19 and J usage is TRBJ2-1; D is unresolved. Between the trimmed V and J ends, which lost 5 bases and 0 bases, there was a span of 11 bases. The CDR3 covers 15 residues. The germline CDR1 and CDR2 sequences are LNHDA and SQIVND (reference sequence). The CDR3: CASSVSRGSYNEQFF. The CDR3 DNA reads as TGTGCCAGTAGTGTGAGTCGAGGCTCCTACAATGAGCAGTTCTTC.